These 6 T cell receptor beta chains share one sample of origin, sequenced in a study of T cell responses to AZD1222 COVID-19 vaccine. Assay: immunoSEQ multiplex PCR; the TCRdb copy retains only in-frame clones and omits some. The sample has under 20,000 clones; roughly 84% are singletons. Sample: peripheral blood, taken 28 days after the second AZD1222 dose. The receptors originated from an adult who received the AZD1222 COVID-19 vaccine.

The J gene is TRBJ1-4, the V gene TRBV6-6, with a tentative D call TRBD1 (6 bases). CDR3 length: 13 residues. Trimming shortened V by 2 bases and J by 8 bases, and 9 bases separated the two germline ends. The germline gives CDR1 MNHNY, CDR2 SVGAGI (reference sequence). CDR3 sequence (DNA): TGTGCCAGCAGTTACCAGGGGAAGGAAAAACTGTTTTTT. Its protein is CASSYQGKEKLFF.

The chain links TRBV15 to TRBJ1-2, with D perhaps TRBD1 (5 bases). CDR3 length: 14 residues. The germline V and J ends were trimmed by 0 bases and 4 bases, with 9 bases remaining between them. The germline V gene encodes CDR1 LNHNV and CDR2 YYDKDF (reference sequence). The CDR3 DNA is TGTGCCACCAGCAGAGATCCGGGGGGCTATGGCTACACCTTC. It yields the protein CATSRDPGGYGYTF.

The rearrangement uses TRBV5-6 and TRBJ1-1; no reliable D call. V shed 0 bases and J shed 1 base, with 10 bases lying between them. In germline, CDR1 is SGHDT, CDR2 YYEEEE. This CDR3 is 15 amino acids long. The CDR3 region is CASSLGRGRNTEAFF. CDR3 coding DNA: TGTGCCAGCAGCTTGGGGCGGGGAAGGAACACTGAAGCTTTCTTT.

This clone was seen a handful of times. CDR3 sequence reads: CASSQGILGGYTGELFF. The CDR3 bases are TGTGCCAGCAGCCAAGGAATATTGGGAGGATACACCGGGGAGCTGTTTTTT. The chain links TRBV3-1 (or the pseudogene TRBV3-2) to TRBJ2-2; tentative D call: TRBD2 (6 bases). Germline V gene sequence: CDR1 LGHDT, CDR2 YNNKEL (reference sequence). The CDR3 has 17 residues. Between the trimmed V and J ends, which lost 1 base and 3 bases, there was a span of 15 bases.

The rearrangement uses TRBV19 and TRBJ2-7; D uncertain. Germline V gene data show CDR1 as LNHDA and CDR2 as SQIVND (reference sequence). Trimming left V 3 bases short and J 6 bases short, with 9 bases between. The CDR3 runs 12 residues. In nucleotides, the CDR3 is TGTGCCAGTAGTATGGCCCTCGGCGAGCAGTACTTC. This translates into CASSMALGEQYF.

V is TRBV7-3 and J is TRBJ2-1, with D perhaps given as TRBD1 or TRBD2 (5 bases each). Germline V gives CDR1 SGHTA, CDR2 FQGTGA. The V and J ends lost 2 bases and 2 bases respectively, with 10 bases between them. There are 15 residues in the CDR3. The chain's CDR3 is CASSLRGTPYNEQFF. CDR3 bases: TGTGCCAGCAGCTTACGAGGGACCCCCTACAATGAGCAGTTCTTC. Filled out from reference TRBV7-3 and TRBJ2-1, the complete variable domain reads GAGVSQTPSNKVTEKGKYVELRCDPISGHTALYWYRQSLGQGPEFLIYFQGTGAADDSGLPNDRFFAVRPEGSVSTLKIQRTERGDSAVYLCASSLRGTPYNEQFFGPGTRLTVL.